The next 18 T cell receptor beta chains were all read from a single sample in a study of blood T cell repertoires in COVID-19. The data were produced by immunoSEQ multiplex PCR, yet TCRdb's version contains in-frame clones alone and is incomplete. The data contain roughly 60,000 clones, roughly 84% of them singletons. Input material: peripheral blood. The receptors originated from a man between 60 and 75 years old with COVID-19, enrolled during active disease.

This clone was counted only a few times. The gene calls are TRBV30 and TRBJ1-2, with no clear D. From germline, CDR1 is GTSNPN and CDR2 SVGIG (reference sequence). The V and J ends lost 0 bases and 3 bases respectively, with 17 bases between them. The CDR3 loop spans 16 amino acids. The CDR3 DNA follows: TGTGCCTGGAGTGTACTATTTCCGGGGTCCGACTATGGCTACACCTTC. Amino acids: CAWSVLFPGSDYGYTF.

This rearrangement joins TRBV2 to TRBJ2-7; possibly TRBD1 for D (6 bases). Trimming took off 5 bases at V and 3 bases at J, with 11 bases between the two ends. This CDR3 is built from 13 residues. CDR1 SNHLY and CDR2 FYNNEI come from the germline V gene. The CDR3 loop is CASSRDKGYEQYF. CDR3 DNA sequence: TGTGCCAGCAGTAGGGACAAAGGCTACGAGCAGTACTTC.

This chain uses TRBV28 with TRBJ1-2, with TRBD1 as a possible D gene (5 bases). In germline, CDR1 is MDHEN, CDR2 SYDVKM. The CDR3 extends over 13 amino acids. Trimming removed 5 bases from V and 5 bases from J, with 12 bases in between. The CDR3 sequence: CASSLAGPYGYTF. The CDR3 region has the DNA TGTGCCAGCAGTCTGGCAGGGCCATATGGCTACACCTTC.

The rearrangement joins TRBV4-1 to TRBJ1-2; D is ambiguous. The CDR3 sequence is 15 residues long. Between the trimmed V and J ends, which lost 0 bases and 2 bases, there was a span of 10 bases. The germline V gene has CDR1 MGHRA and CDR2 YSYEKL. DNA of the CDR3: TGCGCCAGCAGCCAAGATCCGAACACCAACTATGGCTACACCTTC. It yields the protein CASSQDPNTNYGYTF.

The CDR3 DNA reads as TGTGCCAGCAGCAAGGACAGAAGCTCCTACAATGAGCAGTTCTTC. It encodes CASSKDRSSYNEQFF. V gene TRBV5-6 combines with J gene TRBJ2-1, with TRBD1 as a possible D gene (6 bases). Between the trimmed V and J ends, which lost 4 bases and 0 bases, there was a span of 11 bases. The CDR3 has 15 residues. Germline V gene data show CDR1 as SGHDT and CDR2 as YYEEEE.

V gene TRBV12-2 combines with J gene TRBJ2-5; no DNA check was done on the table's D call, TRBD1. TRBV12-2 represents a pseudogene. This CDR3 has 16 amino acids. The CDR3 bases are TGTGCAAGTCGCTTAGTTCGGCAGGTTGAGAGAGAGACCCAGTACTTC. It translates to CASRLVRQVERETQYF.

CDR3: CASSVGLPGANVLTF. CDR3 bases: TGTGCCAGCAGCGTAGGGCTTCCTGGGGCCAACGTCCTGACTTTC. The chain has TRBV9 and TRBJ2-6; D is unclear. The CDR3 consists of 15 residues. Germline V gene data show CDR1 as SGDLS and CDR2 as YYNGEE. Trimming shortened V by 0 bases and J by 2 bases, and 6 bases separated the two germline ends.

The DNA of the CDR3 is TGCGCCAGCAGCTTGATGGGGGGGGATAATTCACCCCTCCACTTT. Protein: CASSLMGGDNSPLHF. The rearrangement links TRBV5-1 to TRBJ1-6; D might be TRBD1 (5 bases). Germline loops: CDR1 SGHRS, CDR2 YFSETQ. Between the trimmed V and J ends, which lost 1 base and 5 bases, there was a span of 10 bases. This CDR3 is 15 amino acids long.

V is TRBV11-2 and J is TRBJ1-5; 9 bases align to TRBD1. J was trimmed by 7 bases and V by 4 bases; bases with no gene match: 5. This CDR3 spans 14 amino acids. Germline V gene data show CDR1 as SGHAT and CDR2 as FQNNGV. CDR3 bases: TGTGCCAGCAGCTGGGACAGGGCAGGCCAGCCCCAGCATTTT. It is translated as CASSWDRAGQPQHF. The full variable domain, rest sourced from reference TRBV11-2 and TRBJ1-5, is EAGVAQSPRYKIIEKRQSVAFWCNPISGHATLYWYQQILGQGPKLLIQFQNNGVVDDSQLPKDRFSAERLKGVDSTLKIQPAKLEDSAVYLCASSWDRAGQPQHFGDGTRLSIL.

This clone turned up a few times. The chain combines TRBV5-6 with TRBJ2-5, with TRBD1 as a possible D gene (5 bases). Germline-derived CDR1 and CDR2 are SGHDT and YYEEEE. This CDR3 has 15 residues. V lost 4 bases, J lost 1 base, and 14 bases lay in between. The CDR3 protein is CASSAQSRAQETQYF. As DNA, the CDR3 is TGTGCCAGCAGCGCTCAGTCCAGGGCCCAAGAGACCCAGTACTTC.

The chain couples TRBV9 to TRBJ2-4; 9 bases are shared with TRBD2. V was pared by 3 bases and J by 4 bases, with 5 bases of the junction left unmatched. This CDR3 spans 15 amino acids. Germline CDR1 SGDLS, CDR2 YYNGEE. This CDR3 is CASSETSGPKNIQYF. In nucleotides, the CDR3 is TGTGCCAGCAGCGAGACTAGCGGACCAAAAAACATTCAGTACTTC.

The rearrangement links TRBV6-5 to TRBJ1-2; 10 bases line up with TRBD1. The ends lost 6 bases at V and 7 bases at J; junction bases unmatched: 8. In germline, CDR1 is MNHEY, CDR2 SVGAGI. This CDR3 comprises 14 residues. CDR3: CASRPPTGGVGYTF. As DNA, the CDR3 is TGTGCCAGCAGGCCCCCGACAGGGGGCGTTGGCTACACCTTC.

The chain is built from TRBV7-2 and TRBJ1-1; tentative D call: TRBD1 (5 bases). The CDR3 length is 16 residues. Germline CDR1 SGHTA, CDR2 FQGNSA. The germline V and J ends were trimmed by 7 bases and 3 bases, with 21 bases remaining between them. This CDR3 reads CASTSGTLHGDTEAFF. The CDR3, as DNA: TGTGCCAGCACCTCCGGGACTCTCCACGGGGACACTGAAGCTTTCTTT.

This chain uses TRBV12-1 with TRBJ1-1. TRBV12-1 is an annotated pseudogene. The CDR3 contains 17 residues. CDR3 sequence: CASSFEVRRSTSTEAFF. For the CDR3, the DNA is TGTGCCAGCAGCTTTGAGGTGCGGCGGTCTACCAGCACTGAAGCTTTCTTT.

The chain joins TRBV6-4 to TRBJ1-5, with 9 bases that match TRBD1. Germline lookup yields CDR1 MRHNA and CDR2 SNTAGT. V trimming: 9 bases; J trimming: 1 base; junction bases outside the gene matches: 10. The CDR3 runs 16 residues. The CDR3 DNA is TGTGCCAGAACAGGGGGCCGCTCTCCGAGCAATCAGCCCCAGCATTTT. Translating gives CARTGGRSPSNQPQHF.

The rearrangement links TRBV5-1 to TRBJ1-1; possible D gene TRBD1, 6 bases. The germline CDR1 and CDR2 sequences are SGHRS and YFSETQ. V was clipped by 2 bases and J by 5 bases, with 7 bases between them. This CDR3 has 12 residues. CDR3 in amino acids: CASSLRGTEAFF. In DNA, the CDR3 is TGCGCCAGCAGCTTAAGGGGGACTGAAGCTTTCTTT.

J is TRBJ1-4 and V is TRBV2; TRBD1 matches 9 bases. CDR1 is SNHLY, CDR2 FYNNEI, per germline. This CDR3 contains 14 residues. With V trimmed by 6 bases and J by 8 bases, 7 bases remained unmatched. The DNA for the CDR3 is TGTGCCAGCAGCTCACAGGGGGCGGAGGAAAAACTGTTTTTT. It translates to CASSSQGAEEKLFF.

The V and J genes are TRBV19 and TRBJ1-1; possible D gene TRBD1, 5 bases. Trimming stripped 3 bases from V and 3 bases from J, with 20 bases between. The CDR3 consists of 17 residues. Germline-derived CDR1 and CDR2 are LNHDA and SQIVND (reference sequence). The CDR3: CASSMGPVLRRDTEAFF. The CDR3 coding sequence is TGTGCCAGTAGTATGGGACCGGTATTAAGGAGGGACACTGAAGCTTTCTTT. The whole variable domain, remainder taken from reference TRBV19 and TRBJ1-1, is DGGITQSPKYLFRKEGQNVTLSCEQNLNHDAMYWYRQDPGQGLRLIYYSQIVNDFQKGDIAEGYSVSREKKESFPLTVTSAQKNPTAFYLCASSMGPVLRRDTEAFFGQGTRLTVV.